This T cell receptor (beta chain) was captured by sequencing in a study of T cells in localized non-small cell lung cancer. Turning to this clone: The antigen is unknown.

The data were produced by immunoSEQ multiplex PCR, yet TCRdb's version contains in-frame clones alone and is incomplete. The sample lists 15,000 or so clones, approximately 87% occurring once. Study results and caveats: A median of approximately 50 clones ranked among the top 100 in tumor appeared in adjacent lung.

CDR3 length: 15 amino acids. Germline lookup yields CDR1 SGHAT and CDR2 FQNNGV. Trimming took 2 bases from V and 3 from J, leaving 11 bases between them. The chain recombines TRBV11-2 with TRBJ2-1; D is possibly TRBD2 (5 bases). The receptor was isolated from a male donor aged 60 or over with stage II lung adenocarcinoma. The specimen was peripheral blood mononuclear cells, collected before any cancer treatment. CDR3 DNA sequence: TGTGCCAGCAGCTTATTGGCAGGAGGCTACAATGAGCAGTTCTTC. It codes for CASSLLAGGYNEQFF.